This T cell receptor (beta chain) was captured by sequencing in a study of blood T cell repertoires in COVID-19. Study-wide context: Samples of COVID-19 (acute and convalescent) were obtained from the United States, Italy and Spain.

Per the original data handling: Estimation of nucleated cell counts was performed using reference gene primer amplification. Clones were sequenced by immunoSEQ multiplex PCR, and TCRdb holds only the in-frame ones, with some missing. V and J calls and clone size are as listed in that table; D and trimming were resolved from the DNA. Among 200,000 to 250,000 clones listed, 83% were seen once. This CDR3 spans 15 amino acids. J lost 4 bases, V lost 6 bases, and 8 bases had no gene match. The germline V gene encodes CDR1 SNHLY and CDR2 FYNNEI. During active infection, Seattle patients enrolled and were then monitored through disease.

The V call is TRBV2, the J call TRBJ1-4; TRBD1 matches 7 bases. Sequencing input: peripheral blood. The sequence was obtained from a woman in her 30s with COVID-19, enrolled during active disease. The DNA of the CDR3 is TGTGCCAGCAGCTTACAGGGGCAGGTTAATGAAAAACTGTTTTTT. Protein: CASSLQGQVNEKLFF. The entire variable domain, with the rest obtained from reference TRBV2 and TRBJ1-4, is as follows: EPEVTQTPSHQVTQMGQEVILRCVPISNHLYFYWYRQILGQKVEFLVSFYNNEISEKSEIFDDQFSVERPDGSNFTLKIRSTKLEDSAMYFCASSLQGQVNEKLFFGSGTQLSVL.